This T cell receptor (beta chain) stems from a study of cytomegalovirus exposure and HLA in healthy donors (dated by TCRdb to between 2016 and 2019). In the study overall: The 670 or so repertoires of the first cohort and the 120 validation repertoires were produced on the same platform, according to a later analysis. The study aimed to test whether signatures of past pathogen exposure could be identified by cataloging public T cell receptors. High-throughput TCR immunosequencing, statistical association of individual TCRs with disease status, and machine learning were combined to predict cytomegalovirus infection status. A separate validation cohort of some 130 different subjects was used in addition to the 666-subject first cohort. Study-wide findings and limitations: The study gave a list of under 200 TCR beta chains associated with cytomegalovirus. Across donors, most TCR sequences were observed very rarely, whereas some public TCRs were present in many individuals. A few of the identified cytomegalovirus-associated TCR beta chains were confirmed in vitro to be specific for cytomegalovirus antigens. The authors suggested that the approach could potentially be generalized to other disease states and immunological phenotypes. The classifier was reported to diagnose cytomegalovirus status with high specificity and sensitivity in both the original cohort and the validation cohort. A later analysis lacked HLA typing for the validation cohort, so it scored co-occurrence in that cohort across all 110 or so repertoires. Subsequent analysis determined that TCRs grouped into clusters in the first cohort also showed a tendency toward co-occurrence across the 130 or so validation repertoires, and 85% to 95% of cluster scores exceeded 0.

The protocol used for the library was the immunoSEQ multiplex PCR assay. Per the source publication's procedure: To diagnose cytomegalovirus status from the catalog of TCR beta chain sequences, a statistical classification framework was built. TCRdb mirrors the immuneACCESS table, restricted to in-frame sequences. Some clones are absent from its copies; in checked studies, under half trace to an unresolved V gene, and the reason for the others is unknown. For V, J and clone size, that table is used; D and trimming come from the DNA. The sample table shows about 160,000 clones, and approximately 96% are seen once. The leading ten clones occupy under 0.9% of the sample. CDR1 is given as MDHEN and CDR2 as SYDVKM, both from the germline V gene. Trimming accounts for 7 bases at V and 4 bases at J, while the number of junction bases matched to no gene is 10. The CDR3 sequence holds 15 residues, the cysteine and phenylalanine included. Just CDR3 DNA is preserved here, 45 bases in frame from base 1.

In the case of this clone: Its specific antigen is unknown. Base qualities were left out, and no much larger clone turns up one base away.

Separate from the approximately 700-subject first cohort, the validation cohort of 120 subjects was the group to which the donors belonged. The sequenced material came from PBMCs. The chain is made from TRBV28 and TRBJ2-1, and 7 bases in between align with TRBD1. This clonotype was obtained from a woman between 18 and 30 years old in good health and CMV-seronegative. Read as DNA, the sequence is TGTGCCAGCATCCCTGCGACAGGGCAATACAATGAGCAGTTCTTC. Translation gives CASIPATGQYNEQFF.